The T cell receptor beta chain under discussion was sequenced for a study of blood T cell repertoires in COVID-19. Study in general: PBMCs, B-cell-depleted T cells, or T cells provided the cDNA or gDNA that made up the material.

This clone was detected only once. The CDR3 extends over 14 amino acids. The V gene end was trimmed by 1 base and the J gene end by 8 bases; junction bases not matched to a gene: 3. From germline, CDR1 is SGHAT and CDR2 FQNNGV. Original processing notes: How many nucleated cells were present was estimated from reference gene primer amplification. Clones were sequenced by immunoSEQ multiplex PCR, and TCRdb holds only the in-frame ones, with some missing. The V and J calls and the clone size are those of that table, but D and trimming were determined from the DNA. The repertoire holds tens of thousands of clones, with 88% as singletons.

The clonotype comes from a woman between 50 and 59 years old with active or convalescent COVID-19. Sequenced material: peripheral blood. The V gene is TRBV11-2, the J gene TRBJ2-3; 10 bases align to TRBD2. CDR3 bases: TGTGCCAGCAGCTTAGCGATAGCGGGAGGTACGCAGTATTTT. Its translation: CASSLAIAGGTQYF.